The T cell receptor (beta chain) described here comes from a study of blood T cell repertoires in COVID-19. Study in general: Spain, Italy and the United States supplied samples that represented acute and convalescent COVID-19. T cells, B-cell-depleted T cells, or PBMCs provided the cDNA or gDNA that served as material.

The germline V gene encodes CDR1 LNHDA and CDR2 SQIVND (reference sequence). The CDR3 has 13 amino acids. Trimming removed 9 bases from V and 0 bases from J; junction bases left unmatched: 5. The table came from immunoSEQ multiplex PCR; TCRdb's copy has only in-frame clones and leaves some out. The table lists about 89,000 clones, more than 60% of them singletons. The chain couples TRBV19 to TRBJ2-7, with 7 bases that match TRBD1. The clonotype comes from a human donor in a cohort sampled during active COVID-19. Sequencing used peripheral blood. CDR3 DNA sequence: TGTGCCAGCACGGGACAGCCCTCCTACGAGCAGTACTTC. Its translation is CASTGQPSYEQYF.